The 10 T cell receptor beta chains listed next were all sequenced from one sample in a study of blood T cell repertoires in COVID-19. Clones were sequenced by immunoSEQ multiplex PCR, and TCRdb holds only the in-frame ones, with some missing. The sample holds 200,000 or so clones, approximately 80% seen once. The source material was peripheral blood. These receptors all stem from a woman aged 60-70 years who had recovered from COVID-19.

The chain links TRBV19 to TRBJ2-7; D is ambiguous. CDR1 and CDR2 (germline): LNHDA, SQIVND (reference sequence). CDR3 length: 13 amino acids. Between the trimmed V and J ends, which lost 4 bases and 1 base, there was a span of 8 bases. DNA for the CDR3: TGTGCCAGTAGTACCAGGTATTCCTACGAGCAGTACTTC. Protein product: CASSTRYSYEQYF.

This chain joins TRBV11-2 and TRBJ2-1, with 9 nucleotides matching TRBD2. Losses at the gene ends were 5 bases for V and 2 bases for J; bases not matched to a gene: 7. Looked up from germline, CDR1 is SGHAT and CDR2 is FQNNGV. CDR3 length: 16 amino acids. CDR3 in DNA: TGTGCCAGCAGCCCGCTAGCGGGGCACACCTACAATGAGCAGTTCTTC. Protein: CASSPLAGHTYNEQFF.

The rearrangement links TRBV6-5 to TRBJ2-1; TRBD2 agrees at 9 bases. V dropped 3 bases and J dropped 2; count of bases not matched to a gene: 2. This CDR3 comprises 15 residues. Germline V gives CDR1 MNHEY, CDR2 SVGAGI. Here the CDR3 reads CASSYLAGPYNEQFF. In nucleotides, the CDR3 is TGTGCCAGCAGTTATCTAGCGGGACCCTACAATGAGCAGTTCTTC.

The chain combines TRBV24-1 with TRBJ1-1, with D possibly TRBD1 on 5 matching bases. CDR3 size: 15 residues. Germline CDR1 reads KGHDR; CDR2 reads SFDVKD. The V and J ends lost 11 bases and 3 bases respectively, with 21 bases between them. In DNA form, the CDR3 reads TGTGCCAGGGTTTACACGACAGTTCCTTACACTGAAGCTTTCTTT. Translated: CARVYTTVPYTEAFF.

This clone has only a few counts. The J gene is TRBJ2-1, the V gene TRBV5-4, with 9 bases that match TRBD1. The CDR3 totals 13 residues. V lost 4 bases, J lost 8 bases, and 4 bases stayed unmatched. Germline values: CDR1 SGHNT, CDR2 YYREEE (reference sequence). Written as DNA, the CDR3 is TGTGCCAGCAGCCGGGACAGGGACGATGAGCAGTTCTTC. Its translation: CASSRDRDDEQFF. Variable domain in full (rest from reference TRBV5-4 and TRBJ2-1): ETGVTQSPTHLIKTRGQQVTLRCSSQSGHNTVSWYQQALGQGPQFIFQYYREEENGRGNFPPRFSGLQFPNYSSELNVNALELDDSALYLCASSRDRDDEQFFGPGTRLTVL.

For this clone: The sample has other DNA sequences that encode this CDR3 too. This sequence joins TRBV6-5 and TRBJ1-2; D remains unclear. The germline V gene encodes CDR1 MNHEY and CDR2 SVGAGI. The CDR3 is 13 residues long. Trimming cost V 2 bases and J 2 bases, with 6 bases left between them. CDR3 protein: CASSYGRNYGYTF. DNA of the CDR3: TGTGCCAGCAGTTACGGCAGAAACTATGGCTACACCTTC.

This clone was detected only once. The chain carries TRBV19 and TRBJ1-2; D uncertain. The CDR3 spans 13 residues. Germline V gene data show CDR1 as LNHDA and CDR2 as SQIVND (reference sequence). V was clipped by 5 bases and J by 0 bases, with 7 bases between them. The CDR3 DNA reads TGTGCCAGTAGTGCGCTGGCTAACTATGGCTACACCTTC. Translated, it gives CASSALANYGYTF.

The CDR3 reads CASSEALPPHEQYF. CDR3 sequence (DNA): TGTGCCAGCAGTGAAGCGCTACCCCCCCACGAGCAGTACTTC. The rearrangement links TRBV6-1 to TRBJ2-7; D gene uncertain. Trimming left V 0 bases short and J 5 bases short, with 11 bases between. Per the germline V gene, CDR1 is MNHNS and CDR2 is SASEGT. CDR3 length: 14 amino acids.

The chain is built from TRBV27 and TRBJ2-1; TRBD2 is a possible D gene (6 bases). Germline V gene data show CDR1 as MNHEY and CDR2 as SMNVEV (reference sequence). The CDR3 is 16 amino acids. Trimming stripped 4 bases from V and 2 bases from J, with 15 bases between. The CDR3 is CASSYRDFPPYNEQFF. For the CDR3, the DNA is TGTGCCAGCAGTTATAGGGACTTTCCACCCTACAATGAGCAGTTCTTC.

This chain uses TRBV5-6 with TRBJ1-2; D not resolved. Looked up from germline, CDR1 is SGHDT and CDR2 is YYEEEE. Trimming pared 2 bases from V and 0 bases from J, leaving 2 bases between. CDR3 size: 12 residues. The CDR3 is CASSFTNYGYTF. CDR3 in DNA: TGTGCCAGCAGCTTCACTAACTATGGCTACACCTTC.